This is a list of T cell receptor beta chains from one sample in a study of blood T cell repertoires in COVID-19. Method: immunoSEQ multiplex PCR; TCRdb's copy keeps in-frame clones and lacks some. The sample holds fewer than 150,000 clones, less than 85% seen once. Material for sequencing was peripheral blood. All receptors come from a human donor with acute or convalescent COVID-19. The donor label of this sample is uncertain. Both conserved end residues are part of each CDR3. Clone size is shown for a subset of rows, as once, few, many or a class of expanded clone.

CDR3	size	J	length	V
CASSNAPVMGYTF	NA	TRBJ1-2	13	TRBV2
CASSFSATTNEKLFF	NA	TRBJ1-4	15	TRBV11-1
CASSLAGARNQPQHF	few	TRBJ1-5	15	TRBV28
CASSQDGKTEAFF	medium-sized	TRBJ1-1	13	TRBV2
CASSLERGGANVLTF	NA	TRBJ2-6	15	TRBV7-6
CASSAGGSRTDTQYF	few	TRBJ2-3	15	TRBV2
CASSFQGADIQYF	NA	TRBJ2-4	13	TRBV5-5
CASRRTHRGNSPLHF	many	TRBJ1-6	15	TRBV28
CASSQASGLAGGYRTDTQYF	NA	TRBJ2-3	20	TRBV4-1
CASSQGYNRGSGNTIYF	NA	TRBJ1-3	17	TRBV3-1/TRBV3-2
CASSPSDRGGTEAFF	NA	TRBJ1-1	15	TRBV18
CASSAGKGGVNEQFF	NA	TRBJ2-1	15	TRBV19
CASNPGTSYNEQFF	NA	TRBJ2-1	14	TRBV5-1
CAWSQGARDQPQHF	NA	TRBJ1-5	14	TRBV30
CAWSVGGPGFGNTIYF	NA	TRBJ1-3	16	TRBV30
CASSLAIRGQGQIGNTIYF	NA	TRBJ1-3	19	TRBV11-2
CASSLGQPSSYNSPLHF	NA	TRBJ1-6	17	TRBV5-8
CASSVIPGQGAQVLTF	NA	TRBJ2-6	16	TRBV19
CASRGLSTDTQYF	NA	TRBJ2-3	13	TRBV9
CASNSGSGGYGYTF	NA	TRBJ1-2	14	TRBV19
CATSDSRGTGYEKLFF	NA	TRBJ1-4	16	TRBV24-1
CASSPPGTGGRSGNTIYF	many	TRBJ1-3	18	TRBV28
CASNRDTGELFF	NA	TRBJ2-2	12	TRBV6-5
CASSMDIFLAKNIQYF	NA	TRBJ2-4	16	TRBV7-8
CASRRWGQGILNEQFF	NA	TRBJ2-1	16	TRBV4-2
CATTLSGTSTDTQYF	NA	TRBJ2-3	15	TRBV10-2
CASSQGGGGNQPQHF	NA	TRBJ1-5	15	TRBV3-1/TRBV3-2
CASSFTGFWGYTF	NA	TRBJ1-2	13	TRBV28
CASTEGNTGELFF	NA	TRBJ2-2	13	TRBV5-1
CASSSRGYNSPLHF	NA	TRBJ1-6	14	TRBV5-6
CASSFSRGNSPLHF	few	TRBJ1-6	14	TRBV25-1
CASSPSQGATGELFF	NA	TRBJ2-2	15	TRBV18
CASSQTNHEQFF	NA	TRBJ2-1	12	TRBV3-1/TRBV3-2
CAWLLTSGGSRRPDTQYF	once	TRBJ2-3	18	TRBV30
CASSPRTGWNTEAFF	NA	TRBJ1-1	15	TRBV9
CAISEEGQDEKLFF	NA	TRBJ1-4	14	TRBV10-3
CASSSRLAPGPFF	NA	TRBJ2-1	13	TRBV19
CASSRGTEGETQYF	once	TRBJ2-5	14	TRBV5-1
CASSPVQGHYGYTF	NA	TRBJ1-2	14	TRBV5-1
CASSFWTGLGSDNSPLHF	NA	TRBJ1-6	18	TRBV5-6
CASSRRTSAGGEQFF	NA	TRBJ2-1	15	TRBV7-9
CASSWRRGSDQPQHF	NA	TRBJ1-5	15	TRBV6-5
CASSSTSSGNTIYF	once	TRBJ1-3	14	TRBV9